This TCR beta chain was identified in a study of T cell responses to AZD1222 COVID-19 vaccine. Produced via immunoSEQ multiplex PCR; TCRdb's table is partial and in-frame only. This table holds roughly 140,000 clones, 75% to 95% found once. Study-wide findings and caveats: Baseline serostatus was positive in only a handful of AZD1222 recipients. Vaccine-related CD4 TCRs covered spike, predominating at 160-218 and 743-854. A mostly white British donor set with more females was recruited, and clonal diversity was possibly underestimated.

The CDR3 spans 16 residues. Germline V lookup: CDR1 SGHVS, CDR2 FQNEAQ. V trimming: 1 base; J trimming: 4 bases; junction bases outside the gene matches: 6. Concerning this clone: Its antigen is currently unknown.

The input for sequencing was peripheral blood, taken 28 days after the second AZD1222 dose. The clonotype was recovered from an adult who received the AZD1222 COVID-19 vaccine. This sequence joins TRBV7-8 and TRBJ2-1; 8 positions match TRBD2. CDR3 DNA sequence: TGTGCCAGCAGCTTAGGGGCCGGGAGGGGATACAATGAGCAGTTCTTC. Protein product: CASSLGAGRGYNEQFF. Full variable domain (outside the CDR3, taken from reference TRBV7-8 and TRBJ2-1): GAGVSQSPRYKVAKRGQDVALRCDPISGHVSLFWYQQALGQGPEFLTYFQNEAQLDKSGLPSDRFFAERPEGSVSTLKIQRTQQEDSAVYLCASSLGAGRGYNEQFFGPGTRLTVL.